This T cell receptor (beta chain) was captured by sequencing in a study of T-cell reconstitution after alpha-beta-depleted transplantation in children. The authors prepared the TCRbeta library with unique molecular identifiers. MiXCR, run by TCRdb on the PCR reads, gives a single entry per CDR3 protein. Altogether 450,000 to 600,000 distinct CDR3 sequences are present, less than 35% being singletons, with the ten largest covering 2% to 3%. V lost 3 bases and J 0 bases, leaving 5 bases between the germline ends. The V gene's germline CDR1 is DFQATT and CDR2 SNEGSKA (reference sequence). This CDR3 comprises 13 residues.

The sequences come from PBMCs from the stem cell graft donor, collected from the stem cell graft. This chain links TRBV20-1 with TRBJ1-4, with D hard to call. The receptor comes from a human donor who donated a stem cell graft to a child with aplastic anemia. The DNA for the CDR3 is TGCAGTGCTAGCGCGTCAACTAATGAAAAACTGTTTTTT. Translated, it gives CSASASTNEKLFF.